The next 5 T cell receptor beta chains were all read from a single sample in a study of blood T cell repertoires in COVID-19. This table comes from immunoSEQ multiplex PCR, and its TCRdb copy is limited to in-frame clones, with some not included. Seen here are 75,000 to 90,000 clones, 70% to 90% observed once, and the top ten hold more than 15%. The material sequenced was peripheral blood. All receptors come from a man aged 80 or over with active or convalescent COVID-19.

The gene calls are TRBV7-3 and TRBJ2-2; TRBD1 might be the D (6 bases). Trimming left V 0 bases short and J 6 bases short, with 17 bases between. Germline CDR1 is SGHTA and CDR2 is FQGTGA. The CDR3 totals 17 residues. The CDR3 here is CASSLTGTGRGAGELFF. The CDR3 DNA follows: TGTGCCAGCAGCTTAACGGGAACAGGGCGAGGGGCCGGGGAGCTGTTTTTT.

This chain links TRBV5-1 with TRBJ2-1, with a weak D call TRBD2 (5 bases). The V gene lost 2 bases and the J gene lost 5 bases, with 11 bases spanning the gap. From germline, CDR1 is SGHRS and CDR2 YFSETQ. The CDR3 runs 14 residues. CDR3 DNA: TGCGCCAGCAGCTTCCGTAGCGAGCACAATGAGCAGTTCTTC. This sequence encodes CASSFRSEHNEQFF.

The chain has TRBV11-3 and TRBJ2-1, with D possibly matching TRBD2 (6 bases). V lost 7 bases and J 0 bases, leaving 7 bases between the germline ends. The CDR3 has 13 residues. Looked up from germline, CDR1 is SGHNT and CDR2 is YENEEA. CDR3 nucleotide sequence: TGTGCCAGCACGGGAGTCTCCTACAATGAGCAGTTCTTC. The encoded protein is CASTGVSYNEQFF. The complete variable domain, with remaining parts taken from reference TRBV11-3 and TRBJ2-1, reads EAGVVQSPRYKIIEKKQPVAFWCNPISGHNTLYWYLQNLGQGPELLIRYENEEAVDDSQLPKDRFSAERLKGVDSTLKIQPAELGDSAVYLCASTGVSYNEQFFGPGTRLTVL.

The chain employs TRBV5-1 and TRBJ2-1; possibly TRBD2 for D (7 bases). V lost 3 bases to trimming and J lost 4 bases, with 14 bases between them. In germline, CDR1 is SGHRS, CDR2 YFSETQ. The CDR3 loop spans 15 amino acids. The CDR3 nucleotides read TGCGCCAGCAGCTGGAGCGGGACACCGTACAATGAGCAGTTCTTC. Translated, it gives CASSWSGTPYNEQFF.

J is TRBJ2-5 and V is TRBV14; TRBD1 might be the D (5 bases). The CDR3 has 12 residues. Trimming removed 4 bases from V and 7 bases from J, with 10 bases in between. CDR1 SGHDN and CDR2 FVKESK come from the germline V gene. The CDR3 coding sequence is TGTGCCAGCAGCCGGACAACTCGGACCCAGTACTTC. Encoded protein: CASSRTTRTQYF.